This TCR beta chain was recorded in a study of cytomegalovirus exposure and HLA in healthy donors. The study, taken as a whole, reports: A classifier reportedly called cytomegalovirus status with high sensitivity and specificity.

Comment on this clone: Its matching antigen is unknown.

Germline V gives CDR1 SGDLS, CDR2 YYNGEE. The trim removed 4 bases at V and 7 bases at J, leaving 10 bases unmatched. The CDR3 sequence is 15 residues long. The data were produced by immunoSEQ multiplex PCR, yet TCRdb's version contains in-frame clones alone and is incomplete. Found here are 110,000 or so clones, 80% to 90% of them singletons; the top ten hold around 4.5%. Sequencing used PBMCs. J is TRBJ1-4 and V is TRBV9, with 7 positions matching TRBD1. This TCR came from a man aged 18-30 years in good health and CMV-seropositive. The DNA for the CDR3 is TGTGCCAGCAGCCCCGGGGACAGTAGTACTGAAAAACTGTTTTTT. Translation gives CASSPGDSSTEKLFF.